A selection of T cell receptor beta chains follows, all from one sample in a study of T cell changes during pregnancy in multiple sclerosis. This table comes from immunoSEQ multiplex PCR, and its TCRdb copy is limited to in-frame clones, with some not included. This table holds roughly 90,000 clones, approximately 90% found once. The material sequenced was peripheral blood, taken before pregnancy. The receptor set was obtained from a female donor with multiple sclerosis, enrolled in a pregnancy study. The CDR3 runs from the conserved cysteine through the conserved F or W. D genes are given only for firm matches. Expanded clones get a size class; other rows say once, few or many, or leave the size out.

d_call,j_call,v_call,clone_size,cdr3_aa,cdr3_nt
NA,TRBJ2-2,TRBV15,NA,CATSRAQGWSGELFF,TGTGCCACCAGCAGAGCACAGGGTTGGTCCGGGGAGCTGTTTTTT
TRBD2,TRBJ2-5,TRBV6-1,NA,CASSSGTSAETQYF,TGTGCCAGCAGTAGCGGGACTAGCGCGGAGACCCAGTACTTC
TRBD2,TRBJ2-2,TRBV11-2,NA,CASSPSGRTNTGELFF,TGTGCCAGCAGCCCTAGCGGGAGAACGAACACCGGGGAGCTGTTTTTT
NA,TRBJ1-4,TRBV29-1,NA,CSVGTGQEKLFF,TGCAGCGTCGGAACAGGGCAGGAAAAACTGTTTTTT
NA,TRBJ1-3,TRBV5-4,NA,CASSSLSGNTIYF,TGTGCCAGCAGCTCGCTATCCGGAAACACCATATATTTT
TRBD1,TRBJ1-2,TRBV5-6,NA,CASSFFDRGAGYTF,TGTGCCAGCAGCTTTTTCGACAGGGGGGCCGGCTACACCTTC
NA,TRBJ2-5,TRBV4-1,NA,CASSQGGETQYF,TGCGCCAGCAGCCAAGGAGGGGAGACCCAGTACTTC
TRBD1,TRBJ1-1,TRBV25-1,NA,CASSESGQGATEAFF,TGTGCCAGCAGTGAATCAGGACAGGGGGCCACTGAAGCTTTCTTT
NA,TRBJ2-7,TRBV5-1,NA,CASSLARGYEQYF,TGCGCCAGCAGCTTGGCCAGGGGCTACGAGCAGTACTTC
TRBD1,TRBJ2-1,TRBV19,NA,CASSPRTGKGYNEQFF,TGTGCCAGTAGTCCTCGGACAGGGAAGGGGTACAATGAGCAGTTCTTC
NA,TRBJ2-7,TRBV5-4,NA,CASSYWDTTYEQYF,TGTGCCAGCAGCTACTGGGACACGACCTACGAGCAGTACTTC
TRBD2,TRBJ2-1,TRBV11-2,NA,CASRRTSSGSSYNEQFF,TGTGCCAGCAGGCGTACCTCAAGCGGGAGCTCCTACAATGAGCAGTTCTTC
NA,TRBJ1-5,TRBV19,few,CASSRTYSNQPQHF,TGTGCCAGTAGTCGGACTTATAGCAATCAGCCCCAGCATTTT
TRBD1,TRBJ1-2,TRBV19,NA,CASSMPGGLYGYTF,TGTGCCAGTAGTATGCCAGGGGGTCTCTATGGCTACACCTTC
NA,TRBJ2-1,TRBV7-8,NA,CASSFRLPYNEQFF,TGTGCCAGCAGCTTCAGGCTCCCTTACAATGAGCAGTTCTTC
TRBD2,TRBJ2-5,TRBV19,NA,CASGFSGGEETQYF,TGTGCCAGTGGCTTTAGCGGGGGGGAAGAGACCCAGTACTTC
TRBD2,TRBJ2-5,TRBV4-1,NA,CASSQRGGGGGQETQYF,TGCGCCAGCAGCCAAAGGGGAGGCGGGGGGGGGCAAGAGACCCAGTACTTC
NA,TRBJ2-5,TRBV29-1,NA,CSVELAGETQYF,TGCAGCGTGGAACTAGCTGGGGAGACCCAGTACTTC
NA,TRBJ1-6,TRBV11-2,NA,CASSLGSSYNSPLHF,TGTGCCAGCAGCTTGGGGAGCTCCTATAATTCACCCCTCCACTTT
TRBD1,TRBJ1-1,TRBV5-4,once,CASSNDRGGGLNTEAFF,TGTGCCAGCAGCAATGACAGGGGAGGAGGCTTGAACACTGAAGCTTTCTTT
NA,TRBJ2-1,TRBV5-1,NA,CASRNPTGTAFF,TGCGCCAGCAGGAACCCAACCGGGACTGCCTTCTTC
TRBD1,TRBJ2-7,TRBV11-2,NA,CASSFQGAIYEQYF,TGTGCCAGCAGCTTTCAGGGGGCGATTTACGAGCAGTACTTC
NA,TRBJ2-7,TRBV7-3,NA,CASSQQGFSSYEQYF,TGTGCCAGCAGCCAACAGGGATTTAGCTCCTACGAGCAGTACTTC
TRBD1,TRBJ1-5,TRBV27,NA,CASSTHPADGQGASNQPQHF,TGTGCCAGCAGTACTCATCCCGCCGACGGACAGGGGGCCAGCAATCAGCCCCAGCATTTT
NA,TRBJ1-1,TRBV7-9,few,CASSTTGNTEAFF,TGTGCCAGCAGCACCACAGGTAACACTGAAGCTTTCTTT
TRBD2,TRBJ2-7,TRBV11-2,NA,CAIGTIYEQYF,TGTGCCATCGGGACTATTTACGAGCAGTACTTC
TRBD2,TRBJ2-3,TRBV6-4,NA,CASSDTSGGADTQYF,TGTGCCAGCAGTGACACTAGCGGGGGGGCAGATACGCAGTATTTT
TRBD2,TRBJ2-1,TRBV5-1,NA,CASSLDGGGFSYNEQFF,TGCGCCAGCAGCTTGGATGGCGGGGGTTTCTCCTACAATGAGCAGTTCTTC
TRBD1,TRBJ2-5,TRBV5-4,NA,CASSLFHRGDTQYF,TGTGCCAGCAGCTTGTTTCACAGGGGTGACACCCAGTACTTC
NA,TRBJ2-1,TRBV29-1,NA,CSVGGAGPSYNEQFF,TGCAGCGTTGGGGGAGCGGGCCCTTCCTACAATGAGCAGTTCTTC
NA,TRBJ2-7,TRBV27,NA,CASSNRDAYEQYF,TGTGCCAGCAGTAACAGGGATGCCTACGAGCAGTACTTC
TRBD1,TRBJ1-2,TRBV2,few,CASRGDRETYGYTF,TGTGCCAGCAGAGGGGACAGGGAGACCTATGGCTACACCTTC
TRBD2,TRBJ2-1,TRBV5-1,NA,CASSSTSGGYNEQFF,TGCGCCAGCAGCTCCACTAGCGGGGGTTACAATGAGCAGTTCTTC
TRBD1,TRBJ1-2,TRBV5-1,NA,CASSPSPGQGNGYTF,TGCGCCAGCAGTCCATCACCGGGACAGGGGAATGGCTACACCTTC
TRBD1,TRBJ1-4,TRBV2,NA,CASSGDRVNEKLFF,TGTGCCAGCAGTGGGGACAGGGTTAATGAAAAACTGTTTTTT
TRBD1,TRBJ2-7,TRBV18,NA,CASSPGQGSYEQYF,TGTGCCAGCTCACCGGGACAGGGATCCTACGAGCAGTACTTC
TRBD1,TRBJ1-5,TRBV27,NA,CASSRQGYSNQPQHF,TGTGCCAGCAGTCGACAGGGTTATAGCAATCAGCCCCAGCATTTT
TRBD1,TRBJ2-1,TRBV10-3,NA,CAISIETGDGEQFF,TGTGCCATCAGTATCGAGACAGGGGATGGTGAGCAGTTCTTC
NA,TRBJ2-6,TRBV5-1,NA,CASSLGLLSGANVLTF,TGCGCCAGCAGCTTGGGACTCCTCTCTGGGGCCAACGTCCTGACTTTC
NA,TRBJ1-5,TRBV7-9,NA,CASSVQGNQPQHF,TGTGCCAGCAGCGTTCAGGGAAATCAGCCCCAGCATTTT
TRBD1,TRBJ2-1,TRBV6-1,NA,CASNQQGDYYNEQFF,TGTGCCAGCAACCAACAGGGGGATTACTACAATGAGCAGTTCTTC
NA,TRBJ2-5,TRBV7-3,NA,CASSRGVGETQYF,TGTGCCAGCAGCCGAGGCGTGGGAGAGACCCAGTACTTC
TRBD1,TRBJ2-1,TRBV9,NA,CASSVPRDSSYNEQFF,TGTGCCAGCAGCGTTCCGAGGGACAGCTCCTACAATGAGCAGTTCTTC
TRBD1,TRBJ2-4,TRBV6-1,NA,CASSEILDRGRYIQYF,TGTGCCAGCAGTGAAATACTGGACAGGGGAAGGTACATTCAGTACTTC
TRBD2,TRBJ2-7,TRBV9,NA,CASSVGTSGTHEQYF,TGTGCCAGCAGCGTAGGGACTAGCGGGACCCACGAGCAGTACTTC
NA,TRBJ1-1,TRBV5-1,NA,CASSLDSRAPEAFF,TGCGCCAGCAGCTTGGATTCCAGGGCGCCTGAAGCTTTCTTT
TRBD1,TRBJ2-5,TRBV6-6,NA,CASSARLPGQGDPQYF,TGTGCCAGCAGTGCTCGCCTCCCGGGACAGGGGGACCCCCAGTACTTC
NA,TRBJ1-3,TRBV27,NA,CASRYRSGSGNTIYF,TGTGCCAGCAGGTACAGGTCGGGTTCTGGAAACACCATATATTTT
NA,TRBJ1-1,TRBV4-3,NA,CASSQGGPQPAFF,TGCGCCAGCAGCCAAGGTGGGCCACAGCCAGCTTTCTTT
TRBD2,TRBJ2-1,TRBV29-1,NA,CSVAVGGLAFFNEQFF,TGCAGCGTGGCCGTGGGGGGACTAGCGTTTTTCAATGAGCAGTTCTTC
NA,TRBJ1-1,TRBV29-1,NA,CSADGYTEAFF,TGCAGCGCTGATGGCTACACTGAAGCTTTCTTT